These T cell receptor beta chains were read from a single sample in a study of T-cell memory formation after mild COVID-19. TCRdb independently ran MiXCR on the 5' RACE reads; one entry per CDR3 protein. The repertoire holds around 440,000 distinct CDR3 sequences, with 15% to 20% as singletons. Material: PBMCs or a T cell subset sorted from them (not recorded which). These receptors all stem from an adult woman who had mild COVID-19 (a few samples of this study predate the infection). Cell type and time point are not known. Each CDR3 is given with its conserved first and last residue. Each record gives: CDR3 DNA, CDR3 protein, V gene, D gene, clone size, J gene. The D gene is left open where the match is weak. For some rows the clone size is stated as once, few or many, or as a class when expanded; others skip it.

CDR3nt: TGTGCCAGCAGCTCCCTCCGAGCGGACGGAACAGATACGCAGTATTTT
CDR3aa: CASSSLRADGTDTQYF
v_gene: TRBV5-6
d_gene: .
abundance: .
j_gene: TRBJ2-3

CDR3nt: TGCGCCAGCAGCCAGACCACGGAACAGCCCCAGCATTTT
CDR3aa: CASSQTTEQPQHF
v_gene: TRBV4-1
d_gene: .
abundance: few
j_gene: TRBJ1-5

CDR3nt: TGCGCCAGCAGCCAAAAACAGATGAACACTGAAGCTTTCTTT
CDR3aa: CASSQKQMNTEAFF
v_gene: TRBV4-1
d_gene: .
abundance: .
j_gene: TRBJ1-1

CDR3nt: TGTGCCAGCAGCAAGGTGAAAGGGTTCACCGGGGAGCTGTTTTTT
CDR3aa: CASSKVKGFTGELFF
v_gene: TRBV21-1
d_gene: .
abundance: .
j_gene: TRBJ2-2

CDR3nt: TGTGCCAGCAGCTTAGCCCCGGACTACCATTATGAGCAGTTCTTC
CDR3aa: CASSLAPDYHYEQFF
v_gene: TRBV7-2
d_gene: .
abundance: .
j_gene: TRBJ2-1

CDR3nt: TGTGCCAGCAGCCCGACAGTCCAGGGCGATGGCTACACCTTC
CDR3aa: CASSPTVQGDGYTF
v_gene: TRBV7-8
d_gene: .
abundance: .
j_gene: TRBJ1-2

CDR3nt: TGTGCCAGCAGTTTAGCGCAAATTACCTACGAGCAGTACTTC
CDR3aa: CASSLAQITYEQYF
v_gene: TRBV12-3/TRBV12-4
d_gene: .
abundance: few
j_gene: TRBJ2-7

CDR3nt: TGTGCCAGCAGTTTAGGGACAGCGGGTATTTGGATTTTC
CDR3aa: CASSLGTAGIWIF
v_gene: TRBV12-3/TRBV12-4
d_gene: .
abundance: .
j_gene: TRBJ2-7

CDR3nt: TGTGCCAGTAGTAAATGGACTGGCTACAATGAGCAGTTCTTC
CDR3aa: CASSKWTGYNEQFF
v_gene: TRBV19
d_gene: .
abundance: .
j_gene: TRBJ2-1

CDR3nt: TGTGCCAGCAGCTTAGGAGCGGGCAGGGAGGAGACCCAGTACTTC
CDR3aa: CASSLGAGREETQYF
v_gene: TRBV11-2
d_gene: .
abundance: .
j_gene: TRBJ2-5

CDR3nt: TGTGCCATCAGTGAGGAAGGGACTAGTCACAATGAGCAGTTCTTC
CDR3aa: CAISEEGTSHNEQFF
v_gene: TRBV10-3
d_gene: TRBD2
abundance: .
j_gene: TRBJ2-1

CDR3nt: TGTGCCAGCAGCAACAAACCGCAGGGGACGGACACTGAAGCTTTCTTT
CDR3aa: CASSNKPQGTDTEAFF
v_gene: TRBV7-9
d_gene: .
abundance: few
j_gene: TRBJ1-1

CDR3nt: TGTGCCAGCAGCGTAGGATCCATGGGGGCAGAGACCCAGTACTTC
CDR3aa: CASSVGSMGAETQYF
v_gene: TRBV9
d_gene: .
abundance: few
j_gene: TRBJ2-5

CDR3nt: TGTGCCAGCAGCAACAGGGACACTGAAGCTTTCTTT
CDR3aa: CASSNRDTEAFF
v_gene: TRBV9
d_gene: .
abundance: few
j_gene: TRBJ1-1

CDR3nt: TGTGCCAGCAGTTTTGGACAGGATAGAAGTGAGCAGTTCTTC
CDR3aa: CASSFGQDRSEQFF
v_gene: TRBV27
d_gene: TRBD1
abundance: .
j_gene: TRBJ2-1

CDR3nt: TGTGCCATCAGTGAGAAGCAGGACTCCTTCTATGGCTACACCTTC
CDR3aa: CAISEKQDSFYGYTF
v_gene: TRBV10-3
d_gene: .
abundance: .
j_gene: TRBJ1-2

CDR3nt: TGTGCCAGCAGCCAGGGGGCGGTTGGGACCCTCCACTTT
CDR3aa: CASSQGAVGTLHF
v_gene: TRBV3-1
d_gene: .
abundance: few
j_gene: TRBJ1-6

CDR3nt: TGTGCCAGCACCGTGGCACAGGGACCCCTCCCAGATACGCAGTATTTT
CDR3aa: CASTVAQGPLPDTQYF
v_gene: TRBV7-2
d_gene: .
abundance: .
j_gene: TRBJ2-3

CDR3nt: TGTGCCAGCAGTTACCAGGGAAATAGCAATCAGCCCCAGCATTTT
CDR3aa: CASSYQGNSNQPQHF
v_gene: TRBV6-2/TRBV6-3
d_gene: .
abundance: few
j_gene: TRBJ1-5

CDR3nt: TGCTCCAGCAGCCAAGATTCAGGGCACCTAGCGGGGGCCCCGGGAGATACGCAGTATTTT
CDR3aa: CSSSQDSGHLAGAPGDTQYF
v_gene: TRBV4-3
d_gene: TRBD2
abundance: .
j_gene: TRBJ2-3

CDR3nt: TGCGCCAGCAGCCATAGGCTAGCGGAGTTCAATGAGCAGTTCTTC
CDR3aa: CASSHRLAEFNEQFF
v_gene: TRBV4-3
d_gene: TRBD2
abundance: .
j_gene: TRBJ2-1

CDR3nt: TGCAGCGTCCAGGACAGTATAGACTATGGCTACACCTTC
CDR3aa: CSVQDSIDYGYTF
v_gene: TRBV29-1
d_gene: .
abundance: .
j_gene: TRBJ1-2

CDR3nt: TGTGCCAGCAGTTACTTGGACTTATCCCAGTACTTC
CDR3aa: CASSYLDLSQYF
v_gene: TRBV6-2/TRBV6-3
d_gene: .
abundance: few
j_gene: TRBJ2-5

CDR3nt: TGTGCCTGGAGGACCCAGGGGAAAAAGGACTATGGCTACACCTTC
CDR3aa: CAWRTQGKKDYGYTF
v_gene: TRBV30
d_gene: .
abundance: .
j_gene: TRBJ1-2

CDR3nt: TGCGCCAGCAGCTTGAGCGGGAGACCTCAAAGGACCCAGTACTTC
CDR3aa: CASSLSGRPQRTQYF
v_gene: TRBV5-1
d_gene: TRBD2
abundance: few
j_gene: TRBJ2-5

CDR3nt: TGTGCCAGCAGCGCACAGGGATTTAACTCTGGGGCCAACGTCCTGACTTTC
CDR3aa: CASSAQGFNSGANVLTF
v_gene: TRBV9
d_gene: .
abundance: .
j_gene: TRBJ2-6

CDR3nt: TGTGCCGCCAGGGGGACAGGGGGGACTTCACCCCTCCACTTT
CDR3aa: CAARGTGGTSPLHF
v_gene: TRBV10-3
d_gene: TRBD1
abundance: .
j_gene: TRBJ1-6

CDR3nt: TGTGCCAGCAGCATCCCCGGGACTAGCGGTCGTAAAGAAGAGACCCAGTACTTC
CDR3aa: CASSIPGTSGRKEETQYF
v_gene: TRBV7-9
d_gene: TRBD2
abundance: .
j_gene: TRBJ2-5

CDR3nt: TGTGCCAGCAGCTTAGTATCTAATGAAAAACTGTTTTTT
CDR3aa: CASSLVSNEKLFF
v_gene: TRBV7-2
d_gene: .
abundance: .
j_gene: TRBJ1-4

CDR3nt: TGTGCCAGCAGCCGCCCAGGTATCTATGGCTACACCTTC
CDR3aa: CASSRPGIYGYTF
v_gene: TRBV14
d_gene: .
abundance: few
j_gene: TRBJ1-2

CDR3nt: TGTGCCAGCAGTGAAGCCAAACCTGGGGATACGCAGTATTTT
CDR3aa: CASSEAKPGDTQYF
v_gene: TRBV25-1
d_gene: .
abundance: few
j_gene: TRBJ2-3

CDR3nt: TGTGCCAGCAGCTTATCGGGGGGAGGGCAACAAGAGACCCAGTACTTC
CDR3aa: CASSLSGGGQQETQYF
v_gene: TRBV7-3
d_gene: TRBD2
abundance: many
j_gene: TRBJ2-5

CDR3nt: TGTGCCAGCAGCCCCCGTGGAGGGGGGGCGGTCGATGAGCAGTTCTTC
CDR3aa: CASSPRGGGAVDEQFF
v_gene: TRBV7-3
d_gene: .
abundance: .
j_gene: TRBJ2-1

CDR3nt: TGTGCCAGCAGCTTAGGGAGACCACTCGATACGCAGTATTTT
CDR3aa: CASSLGRPLDTQYF
v_gene: TRBV7-2
d_gene: .
abundance: many
j_gene: TRBJ2-3

CDR3nt: TGTGCCAGCAGTTCCAACACGAACACTGAAGCTTTCTTT
CDR3aa: CASSSNTNTEAFF
v_gene: TRBV6-5
d_gene: .
abundance: .
j_gene: TRBJ1-1